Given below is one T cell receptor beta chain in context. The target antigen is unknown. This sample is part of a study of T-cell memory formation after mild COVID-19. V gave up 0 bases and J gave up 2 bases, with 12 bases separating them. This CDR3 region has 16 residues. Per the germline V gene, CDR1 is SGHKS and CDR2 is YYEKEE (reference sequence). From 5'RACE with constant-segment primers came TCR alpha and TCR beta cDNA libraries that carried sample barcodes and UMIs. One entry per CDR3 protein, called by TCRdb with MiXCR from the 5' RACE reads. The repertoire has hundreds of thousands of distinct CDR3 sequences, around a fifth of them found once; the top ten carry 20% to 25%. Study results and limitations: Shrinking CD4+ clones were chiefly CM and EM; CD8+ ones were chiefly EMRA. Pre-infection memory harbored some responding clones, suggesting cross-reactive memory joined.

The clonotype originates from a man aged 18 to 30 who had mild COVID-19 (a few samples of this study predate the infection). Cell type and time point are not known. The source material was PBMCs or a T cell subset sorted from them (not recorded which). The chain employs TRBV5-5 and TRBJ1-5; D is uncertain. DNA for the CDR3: TGTGCCAGCAGCTTGGTACGGTTAGGTGGCAATCAGCCCCAGCATTTT. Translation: CASSLVRLGGNQPQHF.